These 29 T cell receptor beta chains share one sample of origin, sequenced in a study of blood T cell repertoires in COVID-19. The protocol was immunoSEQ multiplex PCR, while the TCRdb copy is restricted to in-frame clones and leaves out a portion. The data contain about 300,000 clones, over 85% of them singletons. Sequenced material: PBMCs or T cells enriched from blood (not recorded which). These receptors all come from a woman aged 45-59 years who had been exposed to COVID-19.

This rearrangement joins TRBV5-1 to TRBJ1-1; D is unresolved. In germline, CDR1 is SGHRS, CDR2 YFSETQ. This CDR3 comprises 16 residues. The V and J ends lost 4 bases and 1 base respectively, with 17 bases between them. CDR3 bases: TGCGCCAGCAGCCCCACTTCTGATACCCCGAACACTGAAGCTTTCTTT. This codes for CASSPTSDTPNTEAFF.

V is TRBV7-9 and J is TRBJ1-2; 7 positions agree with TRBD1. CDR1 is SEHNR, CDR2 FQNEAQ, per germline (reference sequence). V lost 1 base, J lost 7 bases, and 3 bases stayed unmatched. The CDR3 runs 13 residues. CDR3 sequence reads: CASSLGQGGGYTF. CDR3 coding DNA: TGTGCCAGCAGCTTAGGACAGGGAGGTGGCTACACCTTC.

The CDR3 DNA follows: TGTGCCAGTAGTAGTACAGGGTTAGCCGGGGAGCTGTTTTTT. Translation: CASSSTGLAGELFF. The chain couples TRBV19 to TRBJ2-2, with D possibly being TRBD1 (6 bases). The CDR3 totals 14 residues. CDR1 and CDR2 (germline): LNHDA, SQIVND (reference sequence). V lost 4 bases to trimming and J lost 6 bases, with 12 bases between them.

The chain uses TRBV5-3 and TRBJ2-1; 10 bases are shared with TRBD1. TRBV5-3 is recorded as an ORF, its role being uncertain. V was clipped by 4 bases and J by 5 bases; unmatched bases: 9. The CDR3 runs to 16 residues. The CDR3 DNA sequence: TGTGCCAGAAGCCCCTACGGACAGGGGGGCGACAATGAGCAGTTCTTC. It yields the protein CARSPYGQGGDNEQFF.

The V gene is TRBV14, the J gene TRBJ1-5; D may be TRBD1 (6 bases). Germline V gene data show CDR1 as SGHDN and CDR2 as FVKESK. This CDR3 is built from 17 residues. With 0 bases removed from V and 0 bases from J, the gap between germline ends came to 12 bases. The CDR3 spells CASSQELDSYSNQPQHF. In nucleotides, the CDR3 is TGTGCCAGCAGCCAAGAATTGGACAGCTATAGCAATCAGCCCCAGCATTTT.

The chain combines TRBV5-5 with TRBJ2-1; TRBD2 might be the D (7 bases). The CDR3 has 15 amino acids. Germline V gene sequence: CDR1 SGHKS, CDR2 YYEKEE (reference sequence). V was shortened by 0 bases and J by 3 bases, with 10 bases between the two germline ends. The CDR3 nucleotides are TGTGCCAGCAGCTTGGCGGGGGGACACTACAATGAGCAGTTCTTC. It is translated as CASSLAGGHYNEQFF.

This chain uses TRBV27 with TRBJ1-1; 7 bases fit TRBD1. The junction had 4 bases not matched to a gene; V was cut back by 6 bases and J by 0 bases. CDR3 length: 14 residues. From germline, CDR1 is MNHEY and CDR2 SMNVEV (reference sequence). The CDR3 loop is CASRAGTVNTEAFF. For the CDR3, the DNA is TGTGCCAGCAGGGCGGGGACAGTGAACACTGAAGCTTTCTTT.

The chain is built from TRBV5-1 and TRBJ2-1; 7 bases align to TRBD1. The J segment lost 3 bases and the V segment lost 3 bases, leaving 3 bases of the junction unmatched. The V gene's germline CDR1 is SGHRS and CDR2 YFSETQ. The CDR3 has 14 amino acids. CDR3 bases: TGCGCCAGCAGCTCGGGACAGAGCTACAATGAGCAGTTCTTC. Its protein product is CASSSGQSYNEQFF.

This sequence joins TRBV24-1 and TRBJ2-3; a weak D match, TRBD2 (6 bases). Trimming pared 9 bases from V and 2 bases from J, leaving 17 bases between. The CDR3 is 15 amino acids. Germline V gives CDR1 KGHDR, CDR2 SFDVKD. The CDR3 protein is CATSEAGPHTDTQYF. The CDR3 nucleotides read TGTGCCACCTCCGAGGCGGGACCGCACACAGATACGCAGTATTTT.

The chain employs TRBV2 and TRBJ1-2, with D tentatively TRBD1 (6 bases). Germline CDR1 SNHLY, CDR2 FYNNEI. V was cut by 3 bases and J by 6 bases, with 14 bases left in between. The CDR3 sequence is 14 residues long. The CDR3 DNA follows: TGTGCCAGCAGTGAGTTGGGGGCCGTTGATGGCTACACCTTC. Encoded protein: CASSELGAVDGYTF.

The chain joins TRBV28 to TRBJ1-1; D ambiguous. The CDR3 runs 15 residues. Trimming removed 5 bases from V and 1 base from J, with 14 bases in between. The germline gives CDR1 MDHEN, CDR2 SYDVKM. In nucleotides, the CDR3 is TGTGCCAGCAGTATTCCGGGATGGGGGAACACTGAAGCTTTCTTT. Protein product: CASSIPGWGNTEAFF.

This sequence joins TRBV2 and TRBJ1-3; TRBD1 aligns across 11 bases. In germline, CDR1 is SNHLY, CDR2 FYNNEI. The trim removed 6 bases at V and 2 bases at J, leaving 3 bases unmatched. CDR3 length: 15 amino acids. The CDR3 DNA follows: TGTGCCAGCAGGGGGACAGGGGGACCTGGAAACACCATATATTTT. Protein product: CASRGTGGPGNTIYF.

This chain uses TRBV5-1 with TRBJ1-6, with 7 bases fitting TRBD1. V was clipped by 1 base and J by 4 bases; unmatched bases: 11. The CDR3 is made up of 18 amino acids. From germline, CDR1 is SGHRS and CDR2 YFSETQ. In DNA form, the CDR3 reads TGCGCCAGCAGCTTGAGACAGGGCGCCCTTGGTTATAATTCACCCCTCCACTTT. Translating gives CASSLRQGALGYNSPLHF.

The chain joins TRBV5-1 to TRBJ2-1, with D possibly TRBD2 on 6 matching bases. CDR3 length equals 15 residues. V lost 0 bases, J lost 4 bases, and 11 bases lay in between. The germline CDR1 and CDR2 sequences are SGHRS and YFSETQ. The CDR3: CASSLGVGGYNEQFF. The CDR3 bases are TGCGCCAGCAGCTTGGGTGTTGGGGGGTACAATGAGCAGTTCTTC. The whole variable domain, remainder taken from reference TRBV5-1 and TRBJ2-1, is KAGVTQTPRYLIKTRGQQVTLSCSPISGHRSVSWYQQTPGQGLQFLFEYFSETQRNKGNFPGRFSGRQFSNSRSEMNVSTLELGDSALYLCASSLGVGGYNEQFFGPGTRLTVL.

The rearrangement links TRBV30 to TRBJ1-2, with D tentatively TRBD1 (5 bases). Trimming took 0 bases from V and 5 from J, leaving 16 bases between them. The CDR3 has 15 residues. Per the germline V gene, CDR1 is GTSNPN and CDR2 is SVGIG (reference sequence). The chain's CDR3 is CAWSVHNGALYGYTF. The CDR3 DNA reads TGTGCCTGGAGTGTTCATAATGGGGCCTTATATGGCTACACCTTC.

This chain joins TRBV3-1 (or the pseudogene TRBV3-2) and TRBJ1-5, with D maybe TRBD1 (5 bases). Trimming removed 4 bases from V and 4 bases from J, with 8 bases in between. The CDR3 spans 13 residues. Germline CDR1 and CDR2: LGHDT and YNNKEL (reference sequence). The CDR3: CASSLRENQPQHF. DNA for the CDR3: TGTGCCAGCAGCCTCAGGGAAAATCAGCCCCAGCATTTT.

As DNA, the CDR3 is TGTGCCAGCAGGCGGAGGGGGGTAGCGGGATATACCAAGTACAATGAGCAGTTCTTC. It specifies CASRRRGVAGYTKYNEQFF. The chain recombines TRBV2 with TRBJ2-1; 8 bases are a match to TRBD2. The V and J ends lost 6 bases and 4 bases, in that order; junction bases with no gene match: 20. Germline V gene data show CDR1 as SNHLY and CDR2 as FYNNEI. This CDR3 is 19 amino acids long.

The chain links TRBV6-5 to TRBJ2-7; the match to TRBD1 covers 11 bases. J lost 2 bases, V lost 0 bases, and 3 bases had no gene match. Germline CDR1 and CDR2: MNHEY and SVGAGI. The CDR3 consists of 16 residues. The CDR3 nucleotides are TGTGCCAGCAGTTACTCGGGACAGGGGGGTACCTACGAGCAGTACTTC. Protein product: CASSYSGQGGTYEQYF.

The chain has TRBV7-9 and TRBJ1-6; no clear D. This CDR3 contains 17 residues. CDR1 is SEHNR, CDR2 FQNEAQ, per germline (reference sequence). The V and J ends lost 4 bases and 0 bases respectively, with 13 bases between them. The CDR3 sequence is CASSSDTVSSYNSPLHF. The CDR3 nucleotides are TGTGCCAGCAGCTCAGACACAGTGAGCTCCTATAATTCACCCCTCCACTTT.

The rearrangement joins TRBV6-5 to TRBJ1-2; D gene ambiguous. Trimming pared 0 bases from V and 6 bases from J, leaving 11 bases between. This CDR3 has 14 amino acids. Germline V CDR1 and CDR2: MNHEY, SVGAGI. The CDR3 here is CASSYSGGNDGYTF. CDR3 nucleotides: TGTGCCAGCAGTTACTCGGGAGGGAATGATGGCTACACCTTC.

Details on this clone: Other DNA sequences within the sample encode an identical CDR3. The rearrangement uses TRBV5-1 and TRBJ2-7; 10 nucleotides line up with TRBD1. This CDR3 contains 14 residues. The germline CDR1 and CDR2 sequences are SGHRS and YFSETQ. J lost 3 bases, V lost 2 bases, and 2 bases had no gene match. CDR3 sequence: CASSFGTGVYEQYF. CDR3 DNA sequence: TGCGCCAGCAGCTTCGGGACAGGGGTCTACGAGCAGTACTTC. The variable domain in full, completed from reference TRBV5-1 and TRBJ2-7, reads KAGVTQTPRYLIKTRGQQVTLSCSPISGHRSVSWYQQTPGQGLQFLFEYFSETQRNKGNFPGRFSGRQFSNSRSEMNVSTLELGDSALYLCASSFGTGVYEQYFGPGTRLTVT.

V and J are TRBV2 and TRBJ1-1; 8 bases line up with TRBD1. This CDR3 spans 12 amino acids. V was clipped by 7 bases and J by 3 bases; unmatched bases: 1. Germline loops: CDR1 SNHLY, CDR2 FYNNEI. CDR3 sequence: CASMDRDTEAFF. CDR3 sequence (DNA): TGTGCCAGCATGGACAGGGACACTGAAGCTTTCTTT.

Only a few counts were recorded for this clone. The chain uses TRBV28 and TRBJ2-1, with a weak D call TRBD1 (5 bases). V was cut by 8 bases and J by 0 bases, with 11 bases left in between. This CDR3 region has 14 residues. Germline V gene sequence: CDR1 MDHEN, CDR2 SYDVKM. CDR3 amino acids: CASQGASSYNEQFF. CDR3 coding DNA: TGTGCCAGCCAGGGTGCGAGCTCCTACAATGAGCAGTTCTTC.

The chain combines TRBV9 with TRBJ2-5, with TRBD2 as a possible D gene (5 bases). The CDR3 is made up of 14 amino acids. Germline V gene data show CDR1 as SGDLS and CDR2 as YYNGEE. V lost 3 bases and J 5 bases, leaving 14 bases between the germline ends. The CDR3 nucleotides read TGTGCCAGCAGCGGCGCGGACTTCCGGGAGACCCAGTACTTC. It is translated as CASSGADFRETQYF.

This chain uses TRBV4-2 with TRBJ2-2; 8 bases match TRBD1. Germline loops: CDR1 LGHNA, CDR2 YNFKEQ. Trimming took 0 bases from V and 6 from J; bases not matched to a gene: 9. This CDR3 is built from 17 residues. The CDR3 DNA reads TGTGCCAGCAGCCAAGAATCCAGGGGGCGGTATCCCGGGGAGCTGTTTTTT. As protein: CASSQESRGRYPGELFF.

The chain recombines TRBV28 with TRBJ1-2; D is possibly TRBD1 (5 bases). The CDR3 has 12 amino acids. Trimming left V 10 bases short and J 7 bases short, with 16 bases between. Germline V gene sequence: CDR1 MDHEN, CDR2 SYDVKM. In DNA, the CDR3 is TGTGCCATACTGTCGGGGGTGTCTGGCTACACCTTC. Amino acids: CAILSGVSGYTF.

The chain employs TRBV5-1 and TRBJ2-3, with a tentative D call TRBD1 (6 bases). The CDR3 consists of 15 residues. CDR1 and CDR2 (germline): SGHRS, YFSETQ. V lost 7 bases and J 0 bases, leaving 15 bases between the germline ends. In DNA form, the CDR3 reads TGCGCCAGCTGGGTTACAGGGCAGAGCACAGATACGCAGTATTTT. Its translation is CASWVTGQSTDTQYF.

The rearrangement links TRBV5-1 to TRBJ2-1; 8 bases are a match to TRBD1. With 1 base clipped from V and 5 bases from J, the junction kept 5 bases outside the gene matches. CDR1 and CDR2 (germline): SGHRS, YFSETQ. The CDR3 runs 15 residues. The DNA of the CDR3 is TGCGCCAGCAGCTTGACCCGGGACAGGAACAATGAGCAGTTCTTC. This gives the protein CASSLTRDRNNEQFF.

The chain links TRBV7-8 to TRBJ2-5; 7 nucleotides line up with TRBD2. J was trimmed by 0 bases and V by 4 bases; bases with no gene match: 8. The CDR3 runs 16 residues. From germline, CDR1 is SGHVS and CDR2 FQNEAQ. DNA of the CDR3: TGTGCCAGCAGCTACCGGGACTACCAGTACCAAGAGACCCAGTACTTC. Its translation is CASSYRDYQYQETQYF. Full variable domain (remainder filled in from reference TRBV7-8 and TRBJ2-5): GAGVSQSPRYKVAKRGQDVALRCDPISGHVSLFWYQQALGQGPEFLTYFQNEAQLDKSGLPSDRFFAERPEGSVSTLKIQRTQQEDSAVYLCASSYRDYQYQETQYFGPGTRLLVL.